This T cell receptor (beta chain) was identified during a study of human T cells and chemical hapten exposure. Regarding the study as a whole: As patch test score rose, PT1 expanded TCR counts tended to rise as well.

As processed by the authors: Samples had a median of around 100,000 TCRs, ranging 23,224 to 690,600. A single record per CDR3 protein comes from TCRdb applying MiXCR to the RACE reads. TCRdb, not the original authors, processed these V and J calls. The sample has a few hundred thousand distinct CDR3 sequences, roughly 6% seen once. In its sample, this clonotype was seen a few times. Antigen: not known. Germline CDR1 and CDR2: SGHDT and YYEEEE. This CDR3 has 15 amino acids. Trimming took 0 bases from V and 10 from J, leaving 17 bases between them. As to time point: patch test 2, 6 weeks after DPC sensitization. The treatment denotes: therapeutic diphenylcyclopropenone sensitization with weekly scalp DPC. Total RNA was isolated from whole blood that had not been fractionated.

The chain uses TRBV5-6 and TRBJ2-1; tentatively, D is TRBD1 (7 bases). Material: whole blood, obtained in connection with sensitization to the hapten diphenylcyclopropenone (DPC). The sequence came from a woman in her late teens or twenties with alopecia areata. Some clones in this sample may be carry-over from other donors' samples. The CDR3 reads CASSLVRTGGGEQFF. In nucleotides, the CDR3 is TGTGCCAGCAGCTTGGTGCGGACAGGAGGAGGGGAGCAGTTCTTC.